Each of the 7 T cell receptor beta chains below was sequenced from the same sample in a study of blood T cell repertoires in COVID-19. Method: immunoSEQ multiplex PCR; TCRdb's copy keeps in-frame clones and lacks some. The sample lists fewer than 500,000 clones, about nine tenths seen once, with roughly 0.7% in the top ten. Sequencing was performed on PBMCs or T cells enriched from blood (not recorded which). The receptors were gathered from a woman between 18 and 30 years old who had recovered from COVID-19.

The rearrangement uses TRBV5-4 and TRBJ1-1, with a possible D match to TRBD1 (5 bases). V gave up 4 bases and J gave up 2 bases, with 15 bases separating them. Germline CDR1 and CDR2: SGHNT and YYREEE (reference sequence). The CDR3 runs to 15 residues. CDR3 in amino acids: CASSPGGTVNTEAFF. DNA for the CDR3: TGTGCCAGCAGCCCGGGGGGGACCGTTAACACTGAAGCTTTCTTT.

V gene TRBV29-1 combines with J gene TRBJ2-7, with 7 positions matching TRBD1. V trimming: 6 bases; J trimming: 0 bases; junction bases outside the gene matches: 5. CDR1 SQVTM and CDR2 ANQGSEA come from the germline V gene. The CDR3 totals 13 residues. The CDR3 bases are TGCAGCGTCCTAGGGACAGACTCCTACGAGCAGTACTTC. Protein: CSVLGTDSYEQYF.

V and J are TRBV6-2 or TRBV6-3 and TRBJ2-7; 10 nucleotides align to TRBD1. Germline values: CDR1 MNHEY, CDR2 SVGEGT. V was clipped by 2 bases and J by 2 bases; unmatched bases: 6. The length of the CDR3 is 16 residues. The CDR3 region is CASSYNPGQGTYEQYF. The CDR3 DNA sequence: TGTGCCAGCAGTTACAATCCGGGACAGGGGACCTACGAGCAGTACTTC.

This clone showed up just once. The chain joins TRBV3-1 (or the pseudogene TRBV3-2) to TRBJ1-2; 8 nucleotides line up with TRBD1. The CDR3 has 15 amino acids. With 4 bases clipped from V and 3 bases from J, the junction kept 7 bases outside the gene matches. The V gene's germline CDR1 is LGHDT and CDR2 YNNKEL (reference sequence). The CDR3, as DNA: TGTGCCAGCAGCCCCAGGGGGCGCGATGACTATGGCTACACCTTC. Translating it yields CASSPRGRDDYGYTF.

V gene TRBV7-9 combines with J gene TRBJ1-1; no firm D call. The V gene lost 8 bases and the J gene lost 1 base, with 8 bases spanning the gap. The germline gives CDR1 SEHNR, CDR2 FQNEAQ (reference sequence). CDR3 length: 12 amino acids. This CDR3 reads CASGRQNTEAFF. In DNA form, the CDR3 reads TGTGCCAGCGGGAGACAGAACACTGAAGCTTTCTTT. The variable domain in full, completed from reference TRBV7-9 and TRBJ1-1, reads DTGVSQNPRHKITKRGQNVTFRCDPISEHNRLYWYRQTLGQGPEFLTYFQNEAQLEKSRLLSDRFSAERPKGSFSTLEIQRTEQGDSAMYLCASGRQNTEAFFGQGTRLTVV.

Worth noting for this clone: Other DNA sequences in this sample translate to the same CDR3. The CDR3 DNA reads as TGTGCCTGGGCGGGCTCTGGAAACACCATATATTTT. Residues: CAWAGSGNTIYF. The gene calls are TRBV30 and TRBJ1-3; the D is unclear. Trimming shortened V by 5 bases and J by 0 bases, and 5 bases separated the two germline ends. Germline assignment: CDR1 GTSNPN and CDR2 SVGIG (reference sequence). The CDR3 contains 12 residues.

The chain combines TRBV7-8 with TRBJ1-5; possibly TRBD1 for D (6 bases). This CDR3 is built from 15 residues. The germline V gene has CDR1 SGHVS and CDR2 FQNEAQ. Trimming cost V 5 bases and J 3 bases, with 14 bases left between them. CDR3 in amino acids: CASSLEQGPNQPQHF. CDR3 DNA: TGTGCCAGCAGCCTGGAACAGGGACCCAATCAGCCCCAGCATTTT. The full variable domain, in which reference TRBV7-8 and TRBJ1-5 provide the parts outside the CDR3, is GAGVSQSPRYKVAKRGQDVALRCDPISGHVSLFWYQQALGQGPEFLTYFQNEAQLDKSGLPSDRFFAERPEGSVSTLKIQRTQQEDSAVYLCASSLEQGPNQPQHFGDGTRLSIL.